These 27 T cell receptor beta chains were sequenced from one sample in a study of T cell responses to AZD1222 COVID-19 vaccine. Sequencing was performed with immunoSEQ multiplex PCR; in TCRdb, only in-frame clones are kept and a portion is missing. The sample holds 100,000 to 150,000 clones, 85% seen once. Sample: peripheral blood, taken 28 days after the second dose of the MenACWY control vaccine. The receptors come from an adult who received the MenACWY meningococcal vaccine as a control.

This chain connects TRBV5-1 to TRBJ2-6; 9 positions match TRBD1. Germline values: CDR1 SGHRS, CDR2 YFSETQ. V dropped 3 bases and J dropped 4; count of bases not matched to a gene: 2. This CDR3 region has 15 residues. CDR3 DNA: TGCGCCAGCAGCTCCGGGACAGGGGGGGCCAACGTCCTGACTTTC. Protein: CASSSGTGGANVLTF.

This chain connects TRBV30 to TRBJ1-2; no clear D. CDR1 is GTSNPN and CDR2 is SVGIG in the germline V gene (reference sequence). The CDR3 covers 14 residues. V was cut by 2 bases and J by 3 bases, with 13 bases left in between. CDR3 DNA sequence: TGTGCCTGGAGTAAGCGGGTTATCCACTATGGCTACACCTTC. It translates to CAWSKRVIHYGYTF.

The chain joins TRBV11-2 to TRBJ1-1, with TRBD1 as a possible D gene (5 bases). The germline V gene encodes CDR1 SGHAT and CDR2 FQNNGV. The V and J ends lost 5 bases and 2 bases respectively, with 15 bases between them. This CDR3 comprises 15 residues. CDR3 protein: CASSQSGGFNTEAFF. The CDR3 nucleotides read TGTGCCAGCAGCCAAAGTGGGGGGTTTAACACTGAAGCTTTCTTT.

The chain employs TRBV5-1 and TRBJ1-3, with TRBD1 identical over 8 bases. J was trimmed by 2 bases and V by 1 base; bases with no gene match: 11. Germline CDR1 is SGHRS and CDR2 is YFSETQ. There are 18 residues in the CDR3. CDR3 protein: CASSLTPGQGLTGNTIYF. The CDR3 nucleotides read TGCGCCAGCAGCTTGACCCCTGGACAGGGCCTAACTGGAAACACCATATATTTT.

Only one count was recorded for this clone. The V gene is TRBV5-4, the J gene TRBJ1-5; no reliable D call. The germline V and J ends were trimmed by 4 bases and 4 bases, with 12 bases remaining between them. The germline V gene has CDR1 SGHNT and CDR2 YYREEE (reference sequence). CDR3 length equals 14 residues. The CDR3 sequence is CASSPGGGNQPQHF. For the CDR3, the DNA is TGTGCCAGCAGCCCGGGAGGAGGGAATCAGCCCCAGCATTTT. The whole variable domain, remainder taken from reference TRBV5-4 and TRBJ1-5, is ETGVTQSPTHLIKTRGQQVTLRCSSQSGHNTVSWYQQALGQGPQFIFQYYREEENGRGNFPPRFSGLQFPNYSSELNVNALELDDSALYLCASSPGGGNQPQHFGDGTRLSIL.

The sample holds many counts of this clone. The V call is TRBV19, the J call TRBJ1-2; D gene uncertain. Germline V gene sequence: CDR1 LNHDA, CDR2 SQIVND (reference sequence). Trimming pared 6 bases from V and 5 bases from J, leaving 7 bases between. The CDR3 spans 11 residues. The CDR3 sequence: CASRTTYGYTF. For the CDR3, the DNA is TGTGCCAGTAGGACCACATATGGCTACACCTTC.

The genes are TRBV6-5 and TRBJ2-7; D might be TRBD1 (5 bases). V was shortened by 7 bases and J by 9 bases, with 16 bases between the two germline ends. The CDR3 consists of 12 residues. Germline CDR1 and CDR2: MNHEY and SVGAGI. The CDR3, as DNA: TGTGCCAGCATGGCCCCCGACAGAGGGCAGTACGTC. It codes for CASMAPDRGQYV.

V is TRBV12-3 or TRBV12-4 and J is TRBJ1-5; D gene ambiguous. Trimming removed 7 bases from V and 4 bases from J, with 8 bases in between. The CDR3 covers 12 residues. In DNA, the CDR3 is TGTGCCAGCACCCTGGGAAATCAGCCCCAGCATTTT. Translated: CASTLGNQPQHF.

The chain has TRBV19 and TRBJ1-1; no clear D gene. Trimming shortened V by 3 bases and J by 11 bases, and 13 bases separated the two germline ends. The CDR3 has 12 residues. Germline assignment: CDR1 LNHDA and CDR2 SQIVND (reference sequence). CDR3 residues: CASSIGPRGAFF. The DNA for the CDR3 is TGTGCCAGTAGTATCGGACCGCGCGGTGCTTTCTTT.

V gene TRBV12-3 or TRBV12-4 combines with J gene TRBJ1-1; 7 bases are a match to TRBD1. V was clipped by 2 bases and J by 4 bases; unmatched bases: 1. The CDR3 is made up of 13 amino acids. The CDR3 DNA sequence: TGTGCCAGCAGTTTAAAGGGGGCCACTGAAGCTTTCTTT. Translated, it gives CASSLKGATEAFF.

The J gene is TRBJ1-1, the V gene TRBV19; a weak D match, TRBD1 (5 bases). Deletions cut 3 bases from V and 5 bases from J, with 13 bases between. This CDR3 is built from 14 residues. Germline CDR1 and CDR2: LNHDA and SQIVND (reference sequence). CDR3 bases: TGTGCCAGTAGTATGGCAGGGATAGAGACTGAAGCTTTCTTT. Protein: CASSMAGIETEAFF.

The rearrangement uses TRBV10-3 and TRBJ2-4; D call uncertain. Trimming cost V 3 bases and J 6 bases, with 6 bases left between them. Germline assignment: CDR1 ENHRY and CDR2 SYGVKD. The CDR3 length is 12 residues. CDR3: CAISELPNIQYF. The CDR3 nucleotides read TGTGCCATCAGTGAACTCCCAAACATTCAGTACTTC.

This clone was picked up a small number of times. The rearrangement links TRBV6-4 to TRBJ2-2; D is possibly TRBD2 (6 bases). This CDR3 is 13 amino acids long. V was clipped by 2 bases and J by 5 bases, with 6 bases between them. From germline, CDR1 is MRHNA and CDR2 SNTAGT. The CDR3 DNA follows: TGTGCCAGCAGTGACGGGGGGACCGGGGAGCTGTTTTTT. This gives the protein CASSDGGTGELFF.

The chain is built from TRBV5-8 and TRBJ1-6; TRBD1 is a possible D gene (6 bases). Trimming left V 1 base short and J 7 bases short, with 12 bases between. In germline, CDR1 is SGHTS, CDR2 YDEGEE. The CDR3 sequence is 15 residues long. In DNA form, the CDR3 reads TGTGCCAGCAGCTTGCGGTGGACAGCAAATTCACCCCTCCACTTT. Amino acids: CASSLRWTANSPLHF.

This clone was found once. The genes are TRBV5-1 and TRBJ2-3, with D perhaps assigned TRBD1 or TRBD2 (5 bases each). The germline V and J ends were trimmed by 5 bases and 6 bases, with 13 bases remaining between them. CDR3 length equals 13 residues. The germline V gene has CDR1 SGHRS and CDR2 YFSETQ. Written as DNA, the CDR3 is TGCGCCAGCAGTCGAATCGGGACGGATACGCAGTATTTT. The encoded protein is CASSRIGTDTQYF. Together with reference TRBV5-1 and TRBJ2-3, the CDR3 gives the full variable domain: KAGVTQTPRYLIKTRGQQVTLSCSPISGHRSVSWYQQTPGQGLQFLFEYFSETQRNKGNFPGRFSGRQFSNSRSEMNVSTLELGDSALYLCASSRIGTDTQYFGPGTRLTVL.

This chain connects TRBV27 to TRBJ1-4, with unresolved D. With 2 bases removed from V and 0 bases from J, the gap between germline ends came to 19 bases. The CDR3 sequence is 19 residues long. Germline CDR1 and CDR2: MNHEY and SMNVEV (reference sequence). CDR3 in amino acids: CASSLRGGWRVATNEKLFF. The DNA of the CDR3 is TGTGCCAGCAGTTTAAGAGGAGGTTGGAGGGTCGCAACTAATGAAAAACTGTTTTTT.

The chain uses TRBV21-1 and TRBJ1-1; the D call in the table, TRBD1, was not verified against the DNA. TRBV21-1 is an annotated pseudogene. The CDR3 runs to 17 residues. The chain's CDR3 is CASSSRHQDRVNTEAFF. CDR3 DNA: TGTGCCAGCAGCTCCCGCCACCAGGACAGGGTGAACACTGAAGCTTTCTTT.

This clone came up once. CDR3: CASSDRGGTETQYF. CDR3 coding DNA: TGTGCCAGCAGTGATCGAGGGGGGACAGAGACCCAGTACTTC. This chain links TRBV2 with TRBJ2-5, with D perhaps given as TRBD1 or TRBD2 (6 bases each). V shed 3 bases and J shed 4 bases, with 12 bases lying between them. Germline V gene sequence: CDR1 SNHLY, CDR2 FYNNEI. The CDR3 totals 14 residues.

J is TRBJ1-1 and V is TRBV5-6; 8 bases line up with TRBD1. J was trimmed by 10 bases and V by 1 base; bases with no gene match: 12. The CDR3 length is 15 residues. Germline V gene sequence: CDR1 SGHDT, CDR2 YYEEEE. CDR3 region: CASSLTHSRGQGAFF. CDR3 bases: TGTGCCAGCAGCTTGACGCATTCCAGAGGACAGGGAGCTTTCTTT.

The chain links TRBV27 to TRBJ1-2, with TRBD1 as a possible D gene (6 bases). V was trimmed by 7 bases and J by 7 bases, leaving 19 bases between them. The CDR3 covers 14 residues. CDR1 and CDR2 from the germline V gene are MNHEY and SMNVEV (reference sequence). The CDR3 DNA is TGTGCCAGCATCGACAGGAGTTCGGGGGGTGGCTACACCTTC. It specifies CASIDRSSGGGYTF.

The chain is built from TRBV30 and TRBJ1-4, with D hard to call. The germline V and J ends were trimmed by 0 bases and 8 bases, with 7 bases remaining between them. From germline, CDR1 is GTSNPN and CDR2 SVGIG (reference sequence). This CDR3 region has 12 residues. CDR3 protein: CAWSVDPEKLFF. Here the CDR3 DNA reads TGTGCCTGGAGTGTAGATCCCGAAAAACTGTTTTTT.

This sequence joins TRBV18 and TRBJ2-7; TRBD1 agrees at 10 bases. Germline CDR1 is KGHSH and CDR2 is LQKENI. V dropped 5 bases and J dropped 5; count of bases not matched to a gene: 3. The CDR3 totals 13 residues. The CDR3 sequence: CASSGQGGHEQYF. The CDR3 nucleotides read TGTGCCAGCTCAGGACAGGGGGGCCACGAGCAGTACTTC.

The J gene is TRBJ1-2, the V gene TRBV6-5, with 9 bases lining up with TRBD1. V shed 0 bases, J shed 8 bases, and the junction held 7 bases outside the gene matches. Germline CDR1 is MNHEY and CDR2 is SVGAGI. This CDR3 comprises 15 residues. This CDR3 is CASSYSRDRVGGYTF. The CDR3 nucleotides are TGTGCCAGCAGTTACTCGCGGGACAGGGTCGGAGGCTACACCTTC.

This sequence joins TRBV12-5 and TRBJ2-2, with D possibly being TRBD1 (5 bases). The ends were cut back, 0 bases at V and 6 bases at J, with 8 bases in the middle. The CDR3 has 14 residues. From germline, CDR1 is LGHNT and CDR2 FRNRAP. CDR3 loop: CASGLVEGAGELFF. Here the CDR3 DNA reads TGTGCTAGTGGTTTGGTAGAAGGGGCCGGGGAGCTGTTTTTT.

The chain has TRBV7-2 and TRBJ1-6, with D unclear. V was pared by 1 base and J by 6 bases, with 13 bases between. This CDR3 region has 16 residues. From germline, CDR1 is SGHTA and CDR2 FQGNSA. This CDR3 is CASSLETVAGNSPLHF. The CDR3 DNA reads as TGTGCCAGCAGCTTAGAGACCGTAGCGGGTAATTCACCCCTCCACTTT.

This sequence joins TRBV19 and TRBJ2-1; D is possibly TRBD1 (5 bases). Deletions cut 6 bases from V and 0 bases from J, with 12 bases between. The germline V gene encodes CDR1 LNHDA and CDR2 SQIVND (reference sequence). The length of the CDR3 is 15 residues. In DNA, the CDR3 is TGTGCCAGTAGACAGGACGGTAGCTCCTACAATGAGCAGTTCTTC. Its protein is CASRQDGSSYNEQFF.

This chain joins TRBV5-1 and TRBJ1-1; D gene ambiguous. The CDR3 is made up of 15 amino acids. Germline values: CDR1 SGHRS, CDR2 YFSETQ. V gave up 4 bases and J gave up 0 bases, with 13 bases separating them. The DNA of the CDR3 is TGCGCCAGCAGCCGGACGGAGCCCATGAACACTGAAGCTTTCTTT. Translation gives CASSRTEPMNTEAFF.